This passage covers 25 T cell receptor beta chains from one sample sequenced in a study of identical twins. TCRdb reprocessed the 5' RACE reads with MiXCR, giving one entry per CDR3 protein. This table holds 450,000 or so distinct CDR3 sequences, about 13% found once. This same sample was also taken into another study, of yellow fever vaccine responses in identical twins.

The material sequenced was CD4+ T cells sorted from blood. The receptors stem from a woman between 18 and 30 years old in good health.

This chain joins TRBV7-2 and TRBJ2-7, with D possibly being TRBD1 (6 bases). The CDR3 covers 15 residues. Germline V gene sequence: CDR1 SGHTA, CDR2 FQGNSA. V was clipped by 2 bases and J by 9 bases, with 20 bases between them. CDR3 in amino acids: CASSLSWDNPPGQYF. The CDR3 DNA follows: TGTGCCAGCAGCTTATCGTGGGACAATCCCCCCGGGCAGTACTTC.

This chain uses TRBV15 with TRBJ1-5, with D possibly TRBD1 on 6 matching bases. Per germline, CDR1 LNHNV and CDR2 YYDKDF (reference sequence). This CDR3 contains 15 residues. V was clipped by 0 bases and J by 4 bases, with 10 bases between them. CDR3 in amino acids: CATSRDSRGNQPQHF. In DNA form, the CDR3 reads TGTGCCACCAGCAGAGACTCCAGGGGAAATCAGCCCCAGCATTTT. Using reference TRBV15 and TRBJ1-5 for the parts outside the CDR3, the full variable domain is DAMVIQNPRYQVTQFGKPVTLSCSQTLNHNVMYWYQQKSSQAPKLLFHYYDKDFNNEADTPDNFQSRRPNTSFCFLDIRSPGLGDTAMYLCATSRDSRGNQPQHFGDGTRLSIL.

This chain uses TRBV5-1 with TRBJ2-3, with D unresolved. With 0 bases removed from V and 3 bases from J, the gap between germline ends came to 14 bases. CDR3 length: 16 residues. Germline CDR1 and CDR2: SGHRS and YFSETQ. CDR3 bases: TGCGCCAGCAGCTTGGGGGTGGCGAGTACGACAGATACGCAGTATTTT. As protein: CASSLGVASTTDTQYF.

Many counts were recorded for this clonotype. The genes are TRBV18 and TRBJ2-4, with TRBD1 as a possible D gene (6 bases). CDR3 length: 16 amino acids. The germline gives CDR1 KGHSH, CDR2 LQKENI. The V end lost 3 bases, the J end lost 3 bases, and 15 bases lay between the germline ends. The CDR3 loop is CASSPGQGLVKNIQYF. CDR3 bases: TGTGCCAGCTCACCTGGCCAGGGGCTGGTCAAAAACATTCAGTACTTC.

This clonotype was recorded many times. This rearrangement joins TRBV29-1 to TRBJ2-7; D ambiguous. V was trimmed by 6 bases and J by 3 bases, leaving 15 bases between them. Germline V gives CDR1 SQVTM, CDR2 ANQGSEA. CDR3 size: 13 residues. CDR3 DNA sequence: TGCAGCGTCGGGCAGACGGAAATCTACGAGCAGTACTTC. Translation: CSVGQTEIYEQYF.

The J gene is TRBJ2-5, the V gene TRBV6-1; 7 nucleotides agree with TRBD2. V shed 7 bases, J shed 2 bases, and the junction held 10 bases outside the gene matches. Germline V gene sequence: CDR1 MNHNS, CDR2 SASEGT. This CDR3 spans 15 amino acids. The DNA for the CDR3 is TGTGCCAGCACGCCGGGGGGACTACCACAAGAGACCCAGTACTTC. This translates into CASTPGGLPQETQYF.

This clonotype was seen a few times. The CDR3 loop reads CASSQREAGGETQYF. DNA for the CDR3: TGCGCCAGCAGCCAACGAGAAGCGGGAGGGGAGACCCAGTACTTC. The chain joins TRBV4-3 to TRBJ2-5; 10 bases map to TRBD2. CDR3 size: 15 residues. The trim removed 2 bases at V and 5 bases at J, leaving 5 bases unmatched. Per germline, CDR1 LGHNA and CDR2 YSLEER.

This clonotype was counted at least ten times. The gene calls are TRBV5-1 and TRBJ1-1, with TRBD1 identical over 7 bases. The CDR3 totals 16 residues. Germline CDR1 SGHRS, CDR2 YFSETQ. The ends lost 4 bases at V and 3 bases at J; junction bases unmatched: 12. CDR3 DNA sequence: TGCGCCAGCAGCCGAAAGGGGCATCAGGGGGACACTGAAGCTTTCTTT. Its protein product is CASSRKGHQGDTEAFF.

The genes are TRBV5-5 and TRBJ2-2; TRBD2 aligns across 8 bases. This CDR3 region has 16 residues. Germline V gene data show CDR1 as SGHKS and CDR2 as YYEKEE (reference sequence). V lost 0 bases and J lost 1; bases outside the gene matches: 2. CDR3 nucleotides: TGTGCCAGCAGCTTGGGGACTAGCTGGAACACCGGGGAGCTGTTTTTT. This translates into CASSLGTSWNTGELFF.

This clonotype turned up a few times. CDR3: CASSQTRTEQYF. In DNA, the CDR3 is TGTGCCAGCAGCCAAACTAGGACCGAGCAGTACTTC. V gene TRBV3-1 combines with J gene TRBJ2-7, with D possibly TRBD2 on 5 matching bases. This CDR3 spans 12 amino acids. CDR1 LGHDT and CDR2 YNNKEL come from the germline V gene (reference sequence). The V end lost 2 bases, the J end lost 6 bases, and 8 bases lay between the germline ends.

V and J are TRBV27 and TRBJ2-3; 12 bases align to TRBD2. Germline values: CDR1 MNHEY, CDR2 SMNVEV (reference sequence). The CDR3 length is 17 residues. V was pared by 4 bases and J by 4 bases, with 9 bases of the junction left unmatched. Here the CDR3 reads CASSSTRLAGEPDTQYF. DNA of the CDR3: TGTGCCAGCAGTTCAACCAGACTAGCGGGAGAACCAGATACGCAGTATTTT.

This clonotype appeared a few times. The V call is TRBV12-3 or TRBV12-4, the J call TRBJ1-1, with TRBD1 matching 7 bases. V lost 3 bases to trimming and J lost 10 bases; unmatched junction nucleotides: 8. CDR3 length: 13 residues. The CDR3 loop reads CASSFPGQEVAFF. The CDR3 DNA reads TGTGCCAGCAGTTTTCCTGGACAGGAAGTAGCTTTCTTT.

J is TRBJ2-1 and V is TRBV20-1; TRBD2 might be the D (5 bases). V gave up 6 bases and J gave up 0 bases, with 27 bases separating them. Germline V gene data show CDR1 as DFQATT and CDR2 as SNEGSKA (reference sequence). The CDR3 has 19 residues. The DNA for the CDR3 is TGCAGTGCGAGAAGGCCACCTATCGTAGCGCCGAGCTCCTACAATGAGCAGTTCTTC. Protein: CSARRPPIVAPSSYNEQFF.

There are a few counts of this clonotype. V gene TRBV11-2 combines with J gene TRBJ2-7; D unclear. The V end lost 1 base, the J end lost 0 bases, and 19 bases lay between the germline ends. The CDR3 runs to 18 residues. Germline CDR1 SGHAT, CDR2 FQNNGV. The CDR3, as DNA: TGTGCCAGCAGCTTAGGATTACCTATGGGTACTGCCTCCTACGAGCAGTACTTC. It codes for CASSLGLPMGTASYEQYF.

This clonotype was observed at least ten times. CDR3 bases: TGTGCCAGCAGTAGGACGGCGACCTACGAGCAGTACTTC. This translates into CASSRTATYEQYF. V and J are TRBV6-1 and TRBJ2-7; D is unresolved. The CDR3 sequence is 13 residues long. V was clipped by 5 bases and J by 2 bases, with 10 bases between them. Germline V gene sequence: CDR1 MNHNS, CDR2 SASEGT.

The CDR3 sequence: CASGRSTYEQYF. CDR3 DNA: TGTGCCAGCGGAAGGAGTACCTACGAGCAGTACTTC. The rearrangement joins TRBV28 to TRBJ2-7, with D uncertain. The length of the CDR3 is 12 residues. The germline CDR1 and CDR2 sequences are MDHEN and SYDVKM. The V gene lost 8 bases and the J gene lost 2 bases, with 10 bases spanning the gap.

V is TRBV6-5 and J is TRBJ2-5; the match to TRBD2 covers 11 bases. The CDR3 totals 14 residues. The V and J ends lost 2 bases and 5 bases, in that order; junction bases with no gene match: 1. Germline V gene data show CDR1 as MNHEY and CDR2 as SVGAGI. CDR3 in DNA: TGTGCCAGCAGTTACCGGACTAGCGGGGAGACCCAGTACTTC. Its translation: CASSYRTSGETQYF.

This clonotype was counted only a few times. This chain's CDR3 is CSAAGQDWYTGELFF. The CDR3 DNA reads TGCAGCGCCGCAGGACAGGATTGGTACACCGGGGAGCTGTTTTTT. V usage is TRBV29-1 and J usage is TRBJ2-2, with 7 nucleotides matching TRBD1. This CDR3 comprises 15 residues. The V gene's germline CDR1 is SQVTM and CDR2 ANQGSEA. The ends lost 7 bases at V and 3 bases at J; junction bases unmatched: 11.

In this sample, this clonotype turned up a few times. The CDR3 spells CASAPEYLNTEAFF. Written as DNA, the CDR3 is TGTGCCAGCGCGCCTGAGTACCTGAACACTGAAGCTTTCTTT. The V and J genes are TRBV18 and TRBJ1-1; D remains ambiguous. V dropped 8 bases and J dropped 0 bases, with 13 bases sitting between them. CDR1 and CDR2 (germline): KGHSH, LQKENI. The CDR3 totals 14 residues.

This sequence joins TRBV12-3 or TRBV12-4 and TRBJ2-2; 9 positions match TRBD2. The CDR3 covers 16 residues. V lost 3 bases and J lost 2; bases outside the gene matches: 4. The CDR3 DNA sequence: TGTGCCAGCAGTTTGCTAGCGGGGATCAACACCGGGGAGCTGTTTTTT. Protein: CASSLLAGINTGELFF.

This chain uses TRBV24-1 with TRBJ2-2; D could derive from TRBD1 or TRBD2 (6 bases each). V was cut by 5 bases and J by 4 bases, with 10 bases left in between. The germline CDR1 and CDR2 sequences are KGHDR and SFDVKD. This CDR3 has 14 residues. The CDR3 DNA reads TGTGCCACCAGTGGGACGGGGGCCACCGGGGAGCTGTTTTTT. Protein: CATSGTGATGELFF.

This clonotype was found a few times. The chain recombines TRBV20-1 with TRBJ2-3, with TRBD2 as a possible D gene (6 bases). V lost 1 base and J lost 0, with 20 bases in between. Germline V lookup: CDR1 DFQATT, CDR2 SNEGSKA (reference sequence). This CDR3 is built from 18 residues. Written as DNA, the CDR3 is TGCAGTGCTAGAGTTGCCATAGCAGCGGGCGCCAGCACAGATACGCAGTATTTT. It translates to CSARVAIAAGASTDTQYF.

The rearrangement links TRBV11-3 to TRBJ2-7, with D perhaps TRBD2 (6 bases). Between the trimmed V and J ends, which lost 5 bases and 6 bases, there was a span of 14 bases. Germline CDR1 reads SGHNT; CDR2 reads YENEEA. The CDR3 contains 13 residues. CDR3 DNA: TGTGCCAGCAGCCCCCGAAGGGGAGGCGAGCAGTACTTC. It specifies CASSPRRGGEQYF.

This clonotype was seen ten or more times. The gene calls are TRBV5-1 and TRBJ2-1, with 9 positions matching TRBD2. V shed 7 bases, J shed 11 bases, and the junction held 13 bases outside the gene matches. Per the germline V gene, CDR1 is SGHRS and CDR2 is YFSETQ. CDR3 length equals 14 residues. CDR3 region: CASSQREALSKQFF. The DNA of the CDR3 is TGCGCCAGCTCACAGCGGGAGGCCCTAAGTAAGCAGTTCTTC. Looking up the rest from reference TRBV5-1 and TRBJ2-1 gives the full variable domain: KAGVTQTPRYLIKTRGQQVTLSCSPISGHRSVSWYQQTPGQGLQFLFEYFSETQRNKGNFPGRFSGRQFSNSRSEMNVSTLELGDSALYLCASSQREALSKQFFGPGTRLTVL.

The gene calls are TRBV9 and TRBJ1-6; the D is unclear. The CDR3 runs to 14 residues. V shed 0 bases and J shed 10 bases, with 11 bases lying between them. Germline V gene lookup returns CDR1 SGDLS and CDR2 YYNGEE. The CDR3 loop reads CASSVAEGLSPLHF. CDR3 nucleotides: TGTGCCAGCAGCGTAGCGGAGGGCTTATCACCCCTCCACTTT.